Listed below are T cell receptor beta chains from one sample, sequenced in a study of blood T cell repertoires in COVID-19. Sequenced by immunoSEQ multiplex PCR; TCRdb stores in-frame clones only, minus some. This sample has about 280,000 clones, with 89% found just once. Sequencing was done on a sample of peripheral blood. All receptors derive from a man aged 45-65 years with acute or convalescent COVID-19. Each CDR3 is given with its conserved first and last residue. Rows give clone size only sometimes, using once, few, many, or a class for an expanded clone.

>TRBJ2-1|many|13|TRBV7-2
CASSLGHTGEQFF
>TRBJ2-7|-|14|TRBV30
CAWNGGTGAYEQYF
>TRBJ1-2|-|15|TRBV14
CASSRMAGFNYGYTF
>TRBJ1-5|-|15|TRBV20-1
CSASLSTGGIQPQHF
>TRBJ2-7|-|14|TRBV7-9
CASSPRQRAYEQYF
>TRBJ2-3|-|14|TRBV19
CASSIPGSTDTQYF
>TRBJ2-3|-|13|TRBV5-5
CASSAPSGDTQYF
>TRBJ2-3|-|15|TRBV20-1
CSASRPGTSTDTQYF
>TRBJ1-2|-|16|TRBV5-6
CASSSYTGTTNYGYTF
>TRBJ1-3|-|16|TRBV5-6
CASSLYGRGAGNTIYF
>TRBJ2-1|-|15|TRBV18
CASSPGIRRGNEQFF
>TRBJ1-6|-|17|TRBV25-1
CASSAMARGSYNSPLHF
>TRBJ2-6|few|19|TRBV4-1
CASSQVLAGELSGANVLTF
>TRBJ1-2|-|14|TRBV5-6
CASSSTGSLYGYTF
>TRBJ2-1|-|17|TRBV9
CASSLRGGATAYNEQFF
>TRBJ1-1|-|16|TRBV6-5
CASSYSLGATNTEAFF
>TRBJ2-5|-|14|TRBV9
CASSPGQGGETQYF
>TRBJ2-1|-|16|TRBV5-1
CASSRPTSGVDNEQFF
>TRBJ1-1|-|12|TRBV12-3/TRBV12-4
CASSGTGAEAFF
>TRBJ1-1|-|13|TRBV7-9
CASSFNTNTEAFF
>TRBJ2-3|-|16|TRBV5-1
CASSLGTSGGSDTQYF
>TRBJ2-3|once|16|TRBV29-1
CSVVIFGDRATDTQYF
>TRBJ2-5|-|14|TRBV29-1
CSVGRGGPQETQYF
>TRBJ2-3|once|14|TRBV6-5
CASIERAGADTQYF
>TRBJ2-7|-|12|TRBV11-2
CASSLVRNEQYF
>TRBJ2-1|few|17|TRBV19
CASSKGPGQGAHNEQFF
>TRBJ1-1|-|13|TRBV5-4
CASSEYMNTEAFF
>TRBJ2-5|-|17|TRBV5-8
CASSLPTSGGPEWTQYF
>TRBJ2-5|-|12|TRBV29-1
CSVRLAEETQYF
>TRBJ2-5|-|14|TRBV7-9
CASSLIAGQETQYF
>TRBJ2-5|-|15|TRBV6-5
CASSMGQGSQGGQYF